Here is one T cell receptor beta chain with its context. The antigen is unknown. V gave up 0 bases and J gave up 4 bases, with 7 bases separating them. The CDR3 has 14 residues. CDR1 is SGHRS and CDR2 is YFSETQ in the germline V gene. The sample belongs to a study of identifying expanded T cells in peripheral blood. During the collection period, no donor immune events like infections were recorded. Produced via immunoSEQ multiplex PCR; TCRdb's table is partial and in-frame only. This table holds about 91,000 clones, about nine tenths found once. General study points: Differentially abundant clones: roughly 1.2 between replicates, 15 to 17 at two to three weeks, under 25 at four. Clone count variance between roughly two-week samples rose with total template count.

The sequence came from a person aged 18 to 75 in good health. The sample comprised blood. This chain connects TRBV5-1 to TRBJ1-4; D might be TRBD1 (5 bases). CDR3 in amino acids: CASSLGQINEKLFF. CDR3 coding DNA: TGCGCCAGCAGCTTGGGACAGATTAATGAAAAACTGTTTTTT.